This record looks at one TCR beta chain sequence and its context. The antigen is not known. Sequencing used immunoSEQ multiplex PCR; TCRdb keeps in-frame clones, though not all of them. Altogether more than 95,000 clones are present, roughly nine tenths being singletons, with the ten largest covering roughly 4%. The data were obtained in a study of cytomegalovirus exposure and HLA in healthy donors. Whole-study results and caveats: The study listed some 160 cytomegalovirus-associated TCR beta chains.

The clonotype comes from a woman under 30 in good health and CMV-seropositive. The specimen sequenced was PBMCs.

CDR3 sequence: CASSLAQNLETQYF. The CDR3 DNA follows: TGTGCCAGCAGCTTAGCACAGAACCTGGAGACCCAGTACTTC. The chain has TRBV7-8 and TRBJ2-5, with D unresolved. Germline assignment: CDR1 SGHVS and CDR2 FQNEAQ. The CDR3 spans 14 residues. V was shortened by 0 bases and J by 5 bases, with 10 bases between the two germline ends.